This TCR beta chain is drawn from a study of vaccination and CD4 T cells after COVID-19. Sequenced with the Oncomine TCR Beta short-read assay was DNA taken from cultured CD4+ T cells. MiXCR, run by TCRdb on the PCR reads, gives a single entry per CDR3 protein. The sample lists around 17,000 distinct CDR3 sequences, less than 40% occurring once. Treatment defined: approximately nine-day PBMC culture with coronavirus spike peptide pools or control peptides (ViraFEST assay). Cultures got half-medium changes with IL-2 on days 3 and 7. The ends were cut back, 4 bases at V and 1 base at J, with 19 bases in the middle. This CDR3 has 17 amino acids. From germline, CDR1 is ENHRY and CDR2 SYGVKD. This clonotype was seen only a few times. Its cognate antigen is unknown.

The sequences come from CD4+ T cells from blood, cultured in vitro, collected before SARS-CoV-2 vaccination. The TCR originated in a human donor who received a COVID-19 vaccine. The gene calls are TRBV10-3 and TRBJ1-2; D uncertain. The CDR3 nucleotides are TGTGCCATCAGTGCAGTTGTGGGCAGAGATGTTAACTATGGCTACACCTTC. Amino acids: CAISAVVGRDVNYGYTF.